The present T cell receptor beta chain was sequenced within a study of cytomegalovirus exposure and HLA in healthy donors. Findings and limits, study-wide: Further analysis, carried out later, found HLA-associated TCR beta chains more clonally expanded than equally common other chains. Researchers reportedly found TCR beta sequences accurately predicted most subjects' HLA-A and HLA-B alleles. An observed cluster of highly shared sequence variants was recorded as a likely sequencing artifact.

A multiplex PCR was run with 60 Vbeta primers and 13 Jbeta primers. Profiled with immunoSEQ multiplex PCR; TCRdb holds only in-frame clones, not every one. In total, the table holds approximately 37,000 clones. As concerns this clone: Antigen unknown.

This CDR3 is 14 amino acids long. CDR1 MNHNY and CDR2 SVGAGI come from the germline V gene (reference sequence). V was shortened by 8 bases and J by 7 bases, with 21 bases between the two germline ends. The sequence came from a middle-aged man in good health and CMV-seropositive. Source material: PBMCs. The V gene is TRBV6-6, the J gene TRBJ2-7, with a tentative D call TRBD1 (10 bases). Here the CDR3 reads CASGGGDRGLEQYF. CDR3 nucleotides: TGTGCCAGCGGCGGGGGGGACAGGGGATTAGAGCAGTACTTC.